The rows below give T cell receptor beta chains drawn from one sample of a study of tissue T cells after allogeneic stem cell transplantation. TCRdb's table, derived via immunoSEQ multiplex PCR, lists solely in-frame clones and lacks some. Among about 26,000 clones listed, around 90% were seen once. Sequenced material: blood, taken before transplantation. These receptors were obtained from a male donor older than 55 who later had graft-versus-host disease after an allogeneic stem cell transplant. Both conserved end residues are part of each CDR3. The size field is filled for only some rows; it gives once, few, many or a size class.

size: .
J: TRBJ2-1
V: TRBV28
CDR3: CASSAFYGRPLGGEQFF

size: once
J: TRBJ1-1
V: TRBV11-2
CDR3: CASTAPGQENYEAFF

size: once
J: TRBJ1-1
V: TRBV6-5
CDR3: CASSLEGVKFGSEAFF

size: once
J: TRBJ2-3
V: TRBV3-1/TRBV3-2
CDR3: CASSQLIRTTDTQYF

size: few
J: TRBJ1-1
V: TRBV10-1
CDR3: CASSKAGASIGTEAFF

size: .
J: TRBJ2-7
V: TRBV6-1
CDR3: CASSEGQTTQSYEQYF

size: .
J: TRBJ2-7
V: TRBV5-1
CDR3: CASSFTRDYEQYF

size: .
J: TRBJ2-3
V: TRBV10-1
CDR3: CASSFSGTRTDTQYF

size: once
J: TRBJ1-1
V: TRBV7-7
CDR3: CASSLERQTEAFF

size: few
J: TRBJ1-2
V: TRBV20-1
CDR3: CSAPDSYGYTF

size: .
J: TRBJ1-4
V: TRBV9
CDR3: CASSASGQGPTGEKLFF

size: .
J: TRBJ2-3
V: TRBV6-5
CDR3: CASSPGRGETDTQYF

size: .
J: TRBJ2-3
V: TRBV5-1
CDR3: CASSLALSTDTQYF

size: .
J: TRBJ2-1
V: TRBV10-1
CDR3: CASSRDNEQFF

size: .
J: TRBJ2-3
V: TRBV3-1/TRBV3-2
CDR3: CASSQPPTQYF